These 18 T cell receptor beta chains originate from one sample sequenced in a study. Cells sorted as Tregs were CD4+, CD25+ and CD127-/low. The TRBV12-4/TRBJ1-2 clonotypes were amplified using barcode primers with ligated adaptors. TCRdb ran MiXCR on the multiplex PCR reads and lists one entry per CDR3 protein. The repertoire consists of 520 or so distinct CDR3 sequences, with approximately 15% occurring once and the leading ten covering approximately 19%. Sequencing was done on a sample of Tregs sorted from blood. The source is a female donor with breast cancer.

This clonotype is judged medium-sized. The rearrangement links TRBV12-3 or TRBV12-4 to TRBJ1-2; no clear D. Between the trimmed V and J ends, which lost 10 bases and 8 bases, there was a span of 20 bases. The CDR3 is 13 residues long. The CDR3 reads CATLLRLGSGYTF. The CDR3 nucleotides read TGTGCCACCCTCCTCAGGTTGGGGAGCGGCTACACCTTC.

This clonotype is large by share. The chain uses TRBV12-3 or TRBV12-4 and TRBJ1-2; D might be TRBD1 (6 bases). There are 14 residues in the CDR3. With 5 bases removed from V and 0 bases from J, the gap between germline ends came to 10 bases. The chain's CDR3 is CASSRGTTNYGYTF. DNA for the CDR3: TGTGCCAGCAGTAGAGGGACAACTAACTATGGCTACACCTTC.

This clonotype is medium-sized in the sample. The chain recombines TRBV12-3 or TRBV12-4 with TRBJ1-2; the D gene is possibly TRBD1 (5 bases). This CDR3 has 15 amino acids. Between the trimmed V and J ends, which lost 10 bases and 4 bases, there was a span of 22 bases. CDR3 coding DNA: TGTGCCACCCTATCCGCTCGGGACTGGACCTATGGCTACACCTTC. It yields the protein CATLSARDWTYGYTF.

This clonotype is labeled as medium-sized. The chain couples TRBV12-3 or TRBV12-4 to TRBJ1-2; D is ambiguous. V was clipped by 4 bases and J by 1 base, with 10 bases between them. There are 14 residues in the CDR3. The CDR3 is CASSSEWGNYGYTF. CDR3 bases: TGTGCCAGCAGTTCCGAGTGGGGTAACTATGGCTACACCTTC.

DNA for the CDR3: TGTGCCAGCAGTTATTCTAACTATGGCTACACCTTC. Protein sequence: CASSYSNYGYTF. The chain recombines TRBV12-3 or TRBV12-4 with TRBJ1-2; the D is unclear. V lost 4 bases to trimming and J lost 0 bases, with 3 bases between them. The CDR3 consists of 12 residues.

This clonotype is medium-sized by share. CDR3 in DNA: TGTGCCAGCAGTTTAGAAGACCGGGTAGGCTACACCTTC. It yields the protein CASSLEDRVGYTF. The rearrangement links TRBV12-3 or TRBV12-4 to TRBJ1-2; the D is unclear. The CDR3 length is 13 residues. V dropped 1 base and J dropped 8 bases, with 11 bases sitting between them.

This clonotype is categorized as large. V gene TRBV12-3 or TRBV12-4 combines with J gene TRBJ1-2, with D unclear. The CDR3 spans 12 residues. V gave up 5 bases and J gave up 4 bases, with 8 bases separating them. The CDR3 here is CASSPFGYGYTF. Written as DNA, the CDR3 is TGTGCCAGCAGTCCATTTGGCTATGGCTACACCTTC.

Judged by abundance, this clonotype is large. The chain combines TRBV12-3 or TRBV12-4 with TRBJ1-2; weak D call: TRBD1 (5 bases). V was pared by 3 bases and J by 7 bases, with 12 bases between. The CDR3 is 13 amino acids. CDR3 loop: CASSFGDDVGYTF. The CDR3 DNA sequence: TGTGCCAGCAGTTTTGGGGACGACGTTGGCTACACCTTC.

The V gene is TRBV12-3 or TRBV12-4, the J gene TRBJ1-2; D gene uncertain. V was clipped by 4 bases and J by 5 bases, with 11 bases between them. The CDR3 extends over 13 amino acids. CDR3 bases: TGTGCCAGCAGTTCGGGCTCCTATTATGGCTACACCTTC. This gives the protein CASSSGSYYGYTF.

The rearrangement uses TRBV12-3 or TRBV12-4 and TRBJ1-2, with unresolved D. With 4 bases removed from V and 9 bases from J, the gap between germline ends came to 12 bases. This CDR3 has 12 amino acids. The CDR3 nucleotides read TGTGCCAGCAGTTCGTCGAGCGTGAGCTACACCTTC. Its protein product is CASSSSSVSYTF.

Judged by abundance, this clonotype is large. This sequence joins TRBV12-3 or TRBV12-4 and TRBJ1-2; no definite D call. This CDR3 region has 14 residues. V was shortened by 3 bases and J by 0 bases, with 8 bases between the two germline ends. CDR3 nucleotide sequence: TGTGCCAGCAGTTTGGGAACAGCTAACTATGGCTACACCTTC. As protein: CASSLGTANYGYTF.

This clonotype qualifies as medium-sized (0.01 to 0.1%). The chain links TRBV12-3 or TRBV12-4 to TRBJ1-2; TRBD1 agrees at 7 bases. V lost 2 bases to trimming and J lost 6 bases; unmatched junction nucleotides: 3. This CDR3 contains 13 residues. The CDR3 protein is CASSLRDSHGYTF. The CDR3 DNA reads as TGTGCCAGCAGTTTAAGGGACAGCCATGGCTACACCTTC.

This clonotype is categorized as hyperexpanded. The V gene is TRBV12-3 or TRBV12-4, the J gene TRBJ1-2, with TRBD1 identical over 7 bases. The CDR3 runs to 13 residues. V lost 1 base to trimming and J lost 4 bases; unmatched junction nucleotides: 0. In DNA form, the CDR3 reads TGTGCCAGCAGTTTAGGACAGGGCTATGGCTACACCTTC. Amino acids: CASSLGQGYGYTF.

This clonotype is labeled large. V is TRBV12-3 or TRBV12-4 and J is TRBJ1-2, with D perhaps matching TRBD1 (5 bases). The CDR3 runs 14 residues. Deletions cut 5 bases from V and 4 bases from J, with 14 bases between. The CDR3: CASSPDTGLYGYTF. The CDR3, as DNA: TGTGCCAGCAGTCCGGACACGGGACTCTATGGCTACACCTTC.

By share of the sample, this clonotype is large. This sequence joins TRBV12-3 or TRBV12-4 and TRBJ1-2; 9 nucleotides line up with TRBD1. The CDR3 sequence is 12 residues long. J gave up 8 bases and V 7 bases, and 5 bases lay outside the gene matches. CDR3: CASTGTGLGYTF. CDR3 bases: TGTGCCAGCACTGGGACAGGGCTGGGCTACACCTTC.

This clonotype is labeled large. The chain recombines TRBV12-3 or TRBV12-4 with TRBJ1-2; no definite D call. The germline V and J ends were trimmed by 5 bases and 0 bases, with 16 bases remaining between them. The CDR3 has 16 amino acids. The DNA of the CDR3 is TGTGCCAGCAGTCCTGGAACGCCGGCGGCTAACTATGGCTACACCTTC. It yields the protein CASSPGTPAANYGYTF.

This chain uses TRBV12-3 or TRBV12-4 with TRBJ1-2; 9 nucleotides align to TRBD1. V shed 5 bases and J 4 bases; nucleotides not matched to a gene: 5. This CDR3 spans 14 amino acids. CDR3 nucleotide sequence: TGTGCCAGCAGTCAGGGGACAGGGCCCTATGGCTACACCTTC. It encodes CASSQGTGPYGYTF.

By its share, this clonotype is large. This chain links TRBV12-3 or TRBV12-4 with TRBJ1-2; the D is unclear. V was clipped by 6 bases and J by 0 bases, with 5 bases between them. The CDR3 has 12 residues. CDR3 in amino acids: CASREANYGYTF. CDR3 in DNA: TGTGCCAGCAGAGAAGCTAACTATGGCTACACCTTC.